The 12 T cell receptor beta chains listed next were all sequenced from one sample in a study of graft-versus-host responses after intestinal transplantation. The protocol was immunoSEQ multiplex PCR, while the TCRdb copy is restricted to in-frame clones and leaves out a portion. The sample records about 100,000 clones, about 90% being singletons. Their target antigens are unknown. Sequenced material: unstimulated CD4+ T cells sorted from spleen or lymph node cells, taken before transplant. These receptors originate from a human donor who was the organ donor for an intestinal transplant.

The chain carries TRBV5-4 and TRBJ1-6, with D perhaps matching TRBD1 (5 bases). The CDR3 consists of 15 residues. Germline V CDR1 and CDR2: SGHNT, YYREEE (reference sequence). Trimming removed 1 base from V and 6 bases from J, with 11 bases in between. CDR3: CASSLWGVGNSPLHF. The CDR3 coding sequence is TGTGCCAGCAGCTTGTGGGGGGTTGGTAATTCACCCCTCCACTTT.

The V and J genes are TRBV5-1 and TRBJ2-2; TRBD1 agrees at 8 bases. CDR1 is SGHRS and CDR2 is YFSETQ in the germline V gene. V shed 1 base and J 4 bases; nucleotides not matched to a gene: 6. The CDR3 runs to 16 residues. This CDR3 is CASSLTGQGGTGELFF. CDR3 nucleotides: TGCGCCAGCAGCTTGACCGGACAGGGAGGCACCGGGGAGCTGTTTTTT.

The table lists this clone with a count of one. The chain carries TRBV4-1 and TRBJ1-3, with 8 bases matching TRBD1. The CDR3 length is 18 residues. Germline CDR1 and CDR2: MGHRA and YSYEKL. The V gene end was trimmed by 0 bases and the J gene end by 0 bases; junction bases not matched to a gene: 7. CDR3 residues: CASSQDRLRGLSGNTIYF. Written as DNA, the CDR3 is TGCGCCAGCAGCCAAGATCGGCTCAGGGGGCTCTCTGGAAACACCATATATTTT.

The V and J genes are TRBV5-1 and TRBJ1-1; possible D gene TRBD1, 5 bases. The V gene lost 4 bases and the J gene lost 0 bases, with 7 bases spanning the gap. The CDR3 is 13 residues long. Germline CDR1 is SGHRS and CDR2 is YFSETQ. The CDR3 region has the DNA TGCGCCAGCAGCCGACAGATGAACACTGAAGCTTTCTTT. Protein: CASSRQMNTEAFF.

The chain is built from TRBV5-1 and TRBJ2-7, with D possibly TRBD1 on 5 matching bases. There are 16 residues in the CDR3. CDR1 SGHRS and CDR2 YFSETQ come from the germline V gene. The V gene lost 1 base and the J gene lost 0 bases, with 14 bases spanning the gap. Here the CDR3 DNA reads TGCGCCAGCAGCTTGAACAGGCTATCCTTCTCCTACGAGCAGTACTTC. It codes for CASSLNRLSFSYEQYF.

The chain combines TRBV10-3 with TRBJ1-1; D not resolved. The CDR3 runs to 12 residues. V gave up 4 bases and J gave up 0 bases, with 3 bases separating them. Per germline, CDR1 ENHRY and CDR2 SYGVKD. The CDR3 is CAISGLNTEAFF. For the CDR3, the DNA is TGTGCCATCAGTGGGTTGAACACTGAAGCTTTCTTT.

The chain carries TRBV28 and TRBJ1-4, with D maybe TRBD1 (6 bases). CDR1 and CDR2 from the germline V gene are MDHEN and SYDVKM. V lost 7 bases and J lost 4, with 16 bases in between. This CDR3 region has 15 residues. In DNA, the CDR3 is TGTGCCAGCACCCTGCCGGACAGAAATAATGAAAAACTGTTTTTT. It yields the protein CASTLPDRNNEKLFF.

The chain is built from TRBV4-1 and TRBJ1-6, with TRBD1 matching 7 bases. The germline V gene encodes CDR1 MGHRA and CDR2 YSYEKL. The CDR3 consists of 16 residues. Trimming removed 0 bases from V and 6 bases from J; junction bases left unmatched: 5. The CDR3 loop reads CASSQELQGSNSPLHF. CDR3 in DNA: TGCGCCAGCAGCCAAGAGTTACAGGGGTCTAATTCACCCCTCCACTTT.

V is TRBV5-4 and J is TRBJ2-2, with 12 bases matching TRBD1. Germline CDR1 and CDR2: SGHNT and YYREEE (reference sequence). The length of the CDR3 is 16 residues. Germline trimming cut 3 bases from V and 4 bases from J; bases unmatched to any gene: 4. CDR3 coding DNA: TGTGCCAGCAGCTCGGGACAGGGGGCGGGCACCGGGGAGCTGTTTTTT. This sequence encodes CASSSGQGAGTGELFF.

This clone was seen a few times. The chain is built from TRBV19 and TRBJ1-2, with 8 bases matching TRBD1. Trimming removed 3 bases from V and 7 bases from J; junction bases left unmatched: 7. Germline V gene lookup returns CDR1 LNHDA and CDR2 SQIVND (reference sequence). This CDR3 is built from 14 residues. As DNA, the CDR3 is TGTGCCAGTAGTATGCAGGGGGCCTTGTTTGGCTACACCTTC. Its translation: CASSMQGALFGYTF.

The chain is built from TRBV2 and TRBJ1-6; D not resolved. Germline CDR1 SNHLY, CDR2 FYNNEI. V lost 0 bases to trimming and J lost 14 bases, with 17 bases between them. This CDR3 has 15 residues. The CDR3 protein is CASSEARPPVGSLHF. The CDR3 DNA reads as TGTGCCAGCAGTGAAGCTCGACCCCCAGTCGGGTCCCTCCACTTT.

The DNA of the CDR3 is TGCGCCAGCGGAGAAGGGGGGAACAATCAGCCCCAGCATTTT. Translation: CASGEGGNNQPQHF. The gene calls are TRBV10-2 and TRBJ1-5; maybe TRBD1 (6 bases). The CDR3 spans 14 residues. Trimming removed 8 bases from V and 3 bases from J, with 14 bases in between. The germline gives CDR1 WSHSY, CDR2 SAAADI.